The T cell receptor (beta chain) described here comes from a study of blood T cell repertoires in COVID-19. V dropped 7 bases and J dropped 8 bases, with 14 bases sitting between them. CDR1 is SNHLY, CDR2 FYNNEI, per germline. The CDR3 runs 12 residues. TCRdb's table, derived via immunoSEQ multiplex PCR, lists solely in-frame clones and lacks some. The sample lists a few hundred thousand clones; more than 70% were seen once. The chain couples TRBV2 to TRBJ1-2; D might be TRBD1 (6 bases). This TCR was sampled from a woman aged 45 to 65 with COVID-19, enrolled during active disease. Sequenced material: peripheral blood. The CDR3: CASMGRGWGYTF. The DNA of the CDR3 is TGTGCCAGCATGGGCAGGGGATGGGGCTACACCTTC.